What follows are 32 T cell receptor beta chains derived from one specimen sequenced in a study of cytomegalovirus exposure and HLA in healthy donors. Both 60 Vbeta primers and 13 Jbeta primers went into the PCR. Sequenced by immunoSEQ multiplex PCR; TCRdb stores in-frame clones only, minus some. The profile covers under 150,000 clones, with 84% appearing a single time and roughly 2.7% taken by the ten largest. The sequencing sample was made of PBMCs. All receptors derive from a middle-aged man in good health and CMV-seronegative.

The chain couples TRBV7-9 to TRBJ1-2; 9 nucleotides align to TRBD1. Germline loops: CDR1 SEHNR, CDR2 FQNEAQ (reference sequence). V lost 5 bases to trimming and J lost 4 bases; unmatched junction nucleotides: 8. The CDR3 loop spans 15 amino acids. The CDR3 DNA sequence: TGTGCCAGCAGCCCGGCCGACAGGGGGTTCTATGGCTACACCTTC. Protein sequence: CASSPADRGFYGYTF. Full variable domain (missing parts from reference TRBV7-9 and TRBJ1-2): DTGVSQNPRHKITKRGQNVTFRCDPISEHNRLYWYRQTLGQGPEFLTYFQNEAQLEKSRLLSDRFSAERPKGSFSTLEIQRTEQGDSAMYLCASSPADRGFYGYTFGSGTRLTVV.

The V and J genes are TRBV7-2 and TRBJ1-2; 7 nucleotides align to TRBD1. With 2 bases clipped from V and 9 bases from J, the junction kept 6 bases outside the gene matches. This CDR3 is 13 amino acids long. CDR1 is SGHTA, CDR2 FQGNSA, per germline. The DNA for the CDR3 is TGTGCCAGCAGCTTAATGAGGGACAGTAGCTACACCTTC. Its protein is CASSLMRDSSYTF.

V is TRBV30 and J is TRBJ1-2; TRBD1 is a possible D gene (6 bases). Per germline, CDR1 GTSNPN and CDR2 SVGIG (reference sequence). V was trimmed by 4 bases and J by 4 bases, leaving 13 bases between them. CDR3 size: 13 residues. CDR3 sequence: CAWTGAHLYGYTF. CDR3 DNA sequence: TGTGCCTGGACAGGGGCCCACCTCTATGGCTACACCTTC. Based on the CDR3 plus reference TRBV30 and TRBJ1-2, the full variable domain is SQTIHQWPATLVQPVGSPLSLECTVEGTSNPNLYWYRQAAGRGLQLLFYSVGIGQISSEVPQNLSASRPQDRQFILSSKKLLLSDSGFYLCAWTGAHLYGYTFGSGTRLTVV.

This clone has only one observation. The gene calls are TRBV18 and TRBJ2-5, with 8 bases fitting TRBD2. Germline loops: CDR1 KGHSH, CDR2 LQKENI. V gave up 5 bases and J gave up 4 bases; unmatched junction bases: 3. The length of the CDR3 is 13 residues. The CDR3 DNA follows: TGTGCCAGCTCAATGGGACTAGGAGAGACCCAGTACTTC. Residues: CASSMGLGETQYF.

V usage is TRBV2 and J usage is TRBJ2-7; the match to TRBD2 covers 11 bases. J lost 2 bases, V lost 6 bases, and 9 bases had no gene match. This CDR3 comprises 16 residues. Germline V gene sequence: CDR1 SNHLY, CDR2 FYNNEI. The CDR3 DNA follows: TGTGCCAGCAGCAGCCCCACTAGCGGGGGAACCTACGAGCAGTACTTC. As protein: CASSSPTSGGTYEQYF.

V gene TRBV5-4 combines with J gene TRBJ2-5, with D unresolved. The germline V and J ends were trimmed by 1 base and 5 bases, with 9 bases remaining between them. This CDR3 is built from 13 residues. The germline gives CDR1 SGHNT, CDR2 YYREEE (reference sequence). CDR3 DNA: TGTGCCAGCAGCTTGAGCCTCTATGAGACCCAGTACTTC. As protein: CASSLSLYETQYF.

This chain uses TRBV6-4 with TRBJ2-1; 7 bases match TRBD1. V lost 9 bases, J lost 7 bases, and 18 bases stayed unmatched. This CDR3 comprises 16 residues. The V gene's germline CDR1 is MRHNA and CDR2 SNTAGT. CDR3 in amino acids: CARELRIPTGLNEQFF. The DNA of the CDR3 is TGTGCCAGGGAACTCAGGATACCGACAGGGTTGAATGAGCAGTTCTTC.

The V call is TRBV19, the J call TRBJ2-7; the D gene is possibly TRBD2 (5 bases). CDR1 is LNHDA and CDR2 is SQIVND in the germline V gene (reference sequence). The CDR3 runs to 13 residues. V lost 1 base and J lost 7, with 11 bases in between. The CDR3 loop is CASSIASSGEQYF. The CDR3 coding sequence is TGTGCCAGTAGTATAGCCTCCTCGGGGGAGCAGTACTTC.

This rearrangement joins TRBV5-8 to TRBJ2-7, with D perhaps TRBD1 (6 bases). The V gene's germline CDR1 is SGHTS and CDR2 YDEGEE. Between the trimmed V and J ends, which lost 5 bases and 4 bases, there was a span of 13 bases. This CDR3 region has 13 residues. CDR3 residues: CASRGQGYYEQYF. The CDR3 DNA is TGTGCCAGCAGGGGGCAGGGGTATTACGAGCAGTACTTC.

In this sample, this clone turned up a few times. The chain carries TRBV30 and TRBJ1-4; TRBD1 matches 8 bases. In germline, CDR1 is GTSNPN, CDR2 SVGIG (reference sequence). There are 16 residues in the CDR3. Trimming took 0 bases from V and 4 from J; bases not matched to a gene: 7. The CDR3 spells CAWSVYRGNGNEKLFF. CDR3 coding DNA: TGTGCCTGGAGTGTATACAGGGGGAATGGTAATGAAAAACTGTTTTTT.

The chain uses TRBV30 and TRBJ2-7; a weak D match, TRBD2 (6 bases). The V gene's germline CDR1 is GTSNPN and CDR2 SVGIG (reference sequence). This CDR3 has 14 residues. Trimming cost V 0 bases and J 1 base, with 10 bases left between them. This CDR3 is CAWSVGGASYEQYF. DNA of the CDR3: TGTGCCTGGAGTGTAGGAGGGGCGTCCTACGAGCAGTACTTC.

The chain employs TRBV1 and TRBJ1-1; the listed D gene, TRBD1, was not tested against the DNA. TRBV1 is a pseudogene segment. The CDR3 has 15 residues. CDR3 sequence reads: CTSSQDGQGNTEAFF. Written as DNA, the CDR3 is TGCACCAGCAGCCAAGACGGACAGGGGAACACTGAAGCTTTCTTT.

This chain connects TRBV11-2 to TRBJ2-7; possible D gene TRBD1, 5 bases. Germline CDR1 SGHAT, CDR2 FQNNGV. Trimming stripped 2 bases from V and 4 bases from J, with 6 bases between. This CDR3 is built from 12 residues. CDR3 DNA sequence: TGTGCCAGCAGCTTACAGGGATACGAGCAGTACTTC. It is translated as CASSLQGYEQYF.

The chain couples TRBV6-4 to TRBJ2-3; perhaps TRBD2 as D (5 bases). Germline CDR1 reads MRHNA; CDR2 reads SNTAGT. CDR3 length equals 15 residues. V lost 0 bases to trimming and J lost 4 bases, with 11 bases between them. The CDR3 DNA follows: TGTGCCAGCAGTGACTCAGAGGGCGGGTCAGATACGCAGTATTTT. Encoded protein: CASSDSEGGSDTQYF.

The chain is built from TRBV7-9 and TRBJ1-1; the D gene is possibly TRBD1 (5 bases). The V gene lost 1 base and the J gene lost 1 base, with 7 bases spanning the gap. The CDR3 consists of 14 residues. Germline CDR1 and CDR2: SEHNR and FQNEAQ (reference sequence). The chain's CDR3 is CASSLGQSNTEAFF. The CDR3, as DNA: TGTGCCAGCAGCTTAGGACAGTCGAACACTGAAGCTTTCTTT.

The V call is TRBV11-2, the J call TRBJ1-2, with D uncertain. The CDR3 is made up of 13 amino acids. Germline-derived CDR1 and CDR2 are SGHAT and FQNNGV. Deletions cut 6 bases from V and 2 bases from J, with 10 bases between. This CDR3 reads CASRPISNYGYTF. CDR3 bases: TGTGCCAGCAGACCTATTTCGAACTATGGCTACACCTTC.

The chain couples TRBV9 to TRBJ1-1; tentative D call: TRBD1 (5 bases). The CDR3 consists of 14 residues. CDR1 and CDR2 (germline): SGDLS, YYNGEE. V was shortened by 3 bases and J by 1 base, with 10 bases between the two germline ends. CDR3 DNA: TGTGCCAGCAGCGCCCAGACAGCGAACACTGAAGCTTTCTTT. The encoded protein is CASSAQTANTEAFF.

The V call is TRBV5-1, the J call TRBJ2-3, with D hard to call. The germline V gene has CDR1 SGHRS and CDR2 YFSETQ. The CDR3 contains 16 residues. Between the trimmed V and J ends, which lost 0 bases and 2 bases, there was a span of 13 bases. The CDR3 sequence is CASSLVGSPYTDTQYF. The CDR3 nucleotides are TGCGCCAGCAGCTTGGTGGGCTCCCCGTACACAGATACGCAGTATTTT.

The chain couples TRBV30 to TRBJ2-1; TRBD1 matches 7 bases. Looked up from germline, CDR1 is GTSNPN and CDR2 is SVGIG (reference sequence). V lost 1 base to trimming and J lost 5 bases; unmatched junction nucleotides: 8. This CDR3 has 15 residues. CDR3 coding DNA: TGTGCCTGGAGTGAGGGGGCTTCTTCGGACAATGAGCAGTTCTTC. Protein: CAWSEGASSDNEQFF.

DNA of the CDR3: TGCGCCAGCAGCCATTTTGAGGTTGGGTCAACTCAAGAGACCCAGTACTTC. It encodes CASSHFEVGSTQETQYF. The chain carries TRBV4-3 and TRBJ2-5; D is unclear. The CDR3 contains 17 residues. Trimming cost V 3 bases and J 2 bases, with 19 bases left between them. Germline CDR1 reads LGHNA; CDR2 reads YSLEER.

The chain has TRBV30 and TRBJ2-1, with D possibly matching TRBD2 (5 bases). The CDR3 totals 13 residues. The germline V and J ends were trimmed by 3 bases and 10 bases, with 16 bases remaining between them. Germline lookup yields CDR1 GTSNPN and CDR2 SVGIG (reference sequence). CDR3 nucleotides: TGTGCCTGGAGAGACTACGCTAGGAACGAGCAGTTCTTC. It is translated as CAWRDYARNEQFF.

The V and J genes are TRBV2 and TRBJ1-1; possibly TRBD1 for D (6 bases). Germline V lookup: CDR1 SNHLY, CDR2 FYNNEI. V was pared by 6 bases and J by 0 bases, with 17 bases between. The CDR3 is 16 residues long. The CDR3 reads CASRVGTYYMNTEAFF. The CDR3 DNA follows: TGTGCCAGCAGAGTCGGGACATACTACATGAACACTGAAGCTTTCTTT.

CDR3 sequence reads: CASSLIGTGNEKLFF. CDR3 bases: TGTGCCAGCAGTTTGATAGGGACAGGGAATGAAAAACTGTTTTTT. This chain uses TRBV27 with TRBJ1-4; 9 nucleotides agree with TRBD1. Germline CDR1 and CDR2: MNHEY and SMNVEV (reference sequence). V trimming: 3 bases; J trimming: 5 bases; junction bases outside the gene matches: 4. The CDR3 contains 15 residues.

V and J are TRBV7-2 and TRBJ1-5; D remains unclear. V was pared by 5 bases and J by 1 base, with 18 bases between. Per germline, CDR1 SGHTA and CDR2 FQGNSA. CDR3 size: 17 residues. In nucleotides, the CDR3 is TGTGCCAGCAGCCACTCCTCTCCCGGGTTAAGCAATCAGCCCCAGCATTTT. This sequence encodes CASSHSSPGLSNQPQHF.

This sequence joins TRBV2 and TRBJ1-1; 8 bases are shared with TRBD1. The trim removed 6 bases at V and 1 base at J, leaving 7 bases unmatched. CDR3 size: 15 residues. Germline V gene data show CDR1 as SNHLY and CDR2 as FYNNEI. CDR3 residues: CASSGQGGPNTEAFF. As DNA, the CDR3 is TGTGCCAGCAGCGGACAGGGCGGACCGAACACTGAAGCTTTCTTT.

V and J are TRBV5-1 and TRBJ2-7; 10 nucleotides match TRBD1. V shed 3 bases and J 3 bases; nucleotides not matched to a gene: 3. Germline V gene sequence: CDR1 SGHRS, CDR2 YFSETQ. CDR3 length: 14 residues. CDR3 nucleotides: TGCGCCAGCAGCTCGGGACAGGGGCTCTACGAGCAGTACTTC. Translated: CASSSGQGLYEQYF.

The rearrangement uses TRBV2 and TRBJ1-5; D uncertain. The CDR3 is 14 amino acids. CDR1 and CDR2 (germline): SNHLY, FYNNEI. V was trimmed by 6 bases and J by 3 bases, leaving 12 bases between them. CDR3 sequence (DNA): TGTGCCAGCAGACCCGAGGGAACCAATCAGCCCCAGCATTTT. Translating gives CASRPEGTNQPQHF.

V and J are TRBV7-9 and TRBJ2-1; 13 bases agree with TRBD2. Germline V gene data show CDR1 as SEHNR and CDR2 as FQNEAQ (reference sequence). The CDR3 length is 18 residues. Trimming took 5 bases from V and 0 from J; bases not matched to a gene: 7. Written as DNA, the CDR3 is TGTGCCAGCAGCCCTCCTACTAGCGGGGGGGCCTCCTACAATGAGCAGTTCTTC. This encodes CASSPPTSGGASYNEQFF.

The V and J genes are TRBV30 and TRBJ2-3; 12 nucleotides match TRBD2. Germline V CDR1 and CDR2: GTSNPN, SVGIG (reference sequence). The CDR3 has 15 residues. V shed 2 bases and J 5 bases; nucleotides not matched to a gene: 5. CDR3 region: CAWSSLAGGLDTQYF. The CDR3 DNA sequence: TGTGCCTGGAGTAGTCTAGCGGGGGGGTTAGATACGCAGTATTTT.

This sequence joins TRBV15 and TRBJ1-2; D ambiguous. In germline, CDR1 is LNHNV, CDR2 YYDKDF (reference sequence). V was shortened by 0 bases and J by 1 base, with 6 bases between the two germline ends. This CDR3 comprises 14 residues. The CDR3 nucleotides are TGTGCCACCAGCAGAGATACGGGTAACTATGGCTACACCTTC. It yields the protein CATSRDTGNYGYTF.

J is TRBJ1-2 and V is TRBV19; weak D call: TRBD1 (6 bases). Germline CDR1 is LNHDA and CDR2 is SQIVND (reference sequence). V shed 3 bases and J shed 5 bases, with 19 bases lying between them. The CDR3 totals 16 residues. CDR3 amino acids: CASSIGAGATYYGYTF. The CDR3 bases are TGTGCCAGTAGTATTGGGGCAGGGGCCACATATTATGGCTACACCTTC.

The chain links TRBV2 to TRBJ1-5; D remains ambiguous. CDR1 SNHLY and CDR2 FYNNEI come from the germline V gene. Trimming pared 0 bases from V and 7 bases from J, leaving 7 bases between. The CDR3 is made up of 13 amino acids. CDR3 in DNA: TGTGCCAGCAGTGAAGCGCGATGGCAGCCCCAGCATTTT. Residues: CASSEARWQPQHF.